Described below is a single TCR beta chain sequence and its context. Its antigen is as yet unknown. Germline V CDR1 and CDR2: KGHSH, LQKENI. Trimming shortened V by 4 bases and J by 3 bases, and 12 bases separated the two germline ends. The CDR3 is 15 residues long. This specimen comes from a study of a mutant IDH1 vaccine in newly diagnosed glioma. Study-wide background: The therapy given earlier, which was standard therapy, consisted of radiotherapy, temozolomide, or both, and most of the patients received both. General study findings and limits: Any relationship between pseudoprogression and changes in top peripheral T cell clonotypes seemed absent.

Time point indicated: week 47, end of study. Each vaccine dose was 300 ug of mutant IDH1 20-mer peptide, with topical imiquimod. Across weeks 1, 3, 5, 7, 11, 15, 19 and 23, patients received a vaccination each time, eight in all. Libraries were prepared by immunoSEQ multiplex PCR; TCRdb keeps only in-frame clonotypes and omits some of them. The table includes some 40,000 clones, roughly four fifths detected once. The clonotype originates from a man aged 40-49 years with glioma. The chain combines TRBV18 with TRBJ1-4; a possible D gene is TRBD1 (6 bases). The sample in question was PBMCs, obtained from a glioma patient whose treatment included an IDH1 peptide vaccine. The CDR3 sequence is CASSQQGLANEKLFF. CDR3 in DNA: TGTGCCAGCTCACAACAGGGTTTGGCTAATGAAAAACTGTTTTTT.